Below, one T cell receptor (beta chain) is given with its context. Its antigen is still unknown. CDR3 size: 11 residues. V was clipped by 7 bases and J by 8 bases, with 9 bases between them. The germline V gene has CDR1 MDHEN and CDR2 SYDVKM. This record belongs to a study of T cell repertoires in cytomegalovirus infection. Study-wide results and caveats: Clonotypes of TCR beta that were HLA-C-restricted and CMV-specific dominated the ex vivo response.

A single record per CDR3 protein comes from TCRdb applying MiXCR to the reads. This table holds about 920,000 distinct CDR3 sequences, about a third found once. The sample in question was cultured CD8+ T cells from PBMCs, obtained from culture after CMV antigen stimulation. The V and J genes are TRBV28 and TRBJ2-1; the D gene is possibly TRBD2 (6 bases). The origin of this receptor is a human donor in good health (CMV status not recorded). Some clones in this sample may be carry-over from other donors' samples. The CDR3 DNA reads as TGTGCCAGCAAGGCGGGGTATGAGCAGTTCTTC. Amino acid sequence: CASKAGYEQFF.